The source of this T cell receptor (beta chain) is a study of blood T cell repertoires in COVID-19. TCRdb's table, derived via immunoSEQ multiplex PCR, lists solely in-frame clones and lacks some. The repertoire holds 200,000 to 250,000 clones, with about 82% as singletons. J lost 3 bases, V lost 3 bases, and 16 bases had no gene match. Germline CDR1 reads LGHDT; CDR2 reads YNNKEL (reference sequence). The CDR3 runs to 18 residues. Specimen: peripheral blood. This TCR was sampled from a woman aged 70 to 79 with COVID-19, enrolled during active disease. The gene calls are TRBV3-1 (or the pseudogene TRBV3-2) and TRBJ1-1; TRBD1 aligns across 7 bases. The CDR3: CASSHSLFPQGKDTEAFF. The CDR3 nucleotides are TGTGCCAGCAGCCATTCTCTTTTCCCACAGGGGAAGGACACTGAAGCTTTCTTT.